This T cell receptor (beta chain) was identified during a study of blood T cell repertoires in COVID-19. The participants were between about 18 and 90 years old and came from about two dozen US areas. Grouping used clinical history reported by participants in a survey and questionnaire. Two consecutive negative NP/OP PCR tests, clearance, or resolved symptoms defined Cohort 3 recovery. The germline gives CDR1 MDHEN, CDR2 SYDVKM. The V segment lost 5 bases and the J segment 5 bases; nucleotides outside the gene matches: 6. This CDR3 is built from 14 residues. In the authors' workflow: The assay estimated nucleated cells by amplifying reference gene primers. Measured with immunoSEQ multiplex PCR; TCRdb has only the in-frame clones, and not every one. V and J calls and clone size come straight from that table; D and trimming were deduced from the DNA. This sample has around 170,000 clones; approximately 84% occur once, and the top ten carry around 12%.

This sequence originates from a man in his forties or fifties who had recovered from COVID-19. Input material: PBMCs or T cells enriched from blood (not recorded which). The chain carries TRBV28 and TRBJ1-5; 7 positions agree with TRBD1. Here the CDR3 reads CASSPVGGYQPQHF. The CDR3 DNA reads TGTGCCAGCAGTCCTGTAGGGGGCTATCAGCCCCAGCATTTT.